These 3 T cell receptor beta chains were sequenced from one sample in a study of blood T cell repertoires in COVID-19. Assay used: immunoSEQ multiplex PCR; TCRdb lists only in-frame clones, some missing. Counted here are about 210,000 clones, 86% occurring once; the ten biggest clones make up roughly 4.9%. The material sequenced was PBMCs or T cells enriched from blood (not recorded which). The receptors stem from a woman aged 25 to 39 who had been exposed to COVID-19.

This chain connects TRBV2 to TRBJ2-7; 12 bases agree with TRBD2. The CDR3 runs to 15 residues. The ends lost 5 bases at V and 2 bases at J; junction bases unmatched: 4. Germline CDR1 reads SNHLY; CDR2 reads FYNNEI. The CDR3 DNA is TGTGCCAGCAGTACCCGACTAGCGGGGGCCTACGAGCAGTACTTC. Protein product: CASSTRLAGAYEQYF.

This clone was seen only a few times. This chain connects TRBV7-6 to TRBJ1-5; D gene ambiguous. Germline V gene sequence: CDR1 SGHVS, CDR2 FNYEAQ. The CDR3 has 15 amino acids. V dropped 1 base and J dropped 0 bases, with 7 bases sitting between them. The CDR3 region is CASSLGGGSNQPQHF. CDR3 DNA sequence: TGTGCCAGCAGCTTAGGCGGAGGTAGCAATCAGCCCCAGCATTTT.

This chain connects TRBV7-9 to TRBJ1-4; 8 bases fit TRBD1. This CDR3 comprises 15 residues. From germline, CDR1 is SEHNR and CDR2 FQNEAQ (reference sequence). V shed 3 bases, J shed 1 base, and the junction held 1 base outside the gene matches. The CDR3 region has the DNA TGTGCCAGCAGCTTCGGACAGGGAACTAATGAAAAACTGTTTTTT. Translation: CASSFGQGTNEKLFF.